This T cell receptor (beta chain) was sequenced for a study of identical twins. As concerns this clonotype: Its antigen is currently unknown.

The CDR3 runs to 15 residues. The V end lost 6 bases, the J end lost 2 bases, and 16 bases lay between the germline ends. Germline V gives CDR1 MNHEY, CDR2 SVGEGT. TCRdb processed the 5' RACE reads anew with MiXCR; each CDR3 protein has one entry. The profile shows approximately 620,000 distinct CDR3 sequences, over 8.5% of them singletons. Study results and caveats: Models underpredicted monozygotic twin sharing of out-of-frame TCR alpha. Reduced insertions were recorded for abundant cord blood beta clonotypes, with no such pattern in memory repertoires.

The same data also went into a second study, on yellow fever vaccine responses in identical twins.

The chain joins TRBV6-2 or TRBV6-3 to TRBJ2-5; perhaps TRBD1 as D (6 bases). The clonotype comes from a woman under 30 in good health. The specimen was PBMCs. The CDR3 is CASRFGQIDQETQYF. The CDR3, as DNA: TGTGCCAGCAGATTCGGACAGATTGATCAAGAGACCCAGTACTTC.